The T cell receptor beta chain under discussion was sequenced for a study of cytomegalovirus exposure and HLA in healthy donors. Germline V gene sequence: CDR1 SGHDT, CDR2 YYEEEE. This CDR3 spans 15 amino acids. Trimming took 2 bases from V and 1 from J, leaving 12 bases between them. This clone occurred a few times. Vbeta (60) and Jbeta (13) primers were used in the PCR. Sequencing was performed with immunoSEQ multiplex PCR; in TCRdb, only in-frame clones are kept and a portion is missing. The table includes over 200,000 clones, around 73% detected once. The genes are TRBV5-6 and TRBJ1-1, with D maybe TRBD1 (5 bases). The sequenced sample was PBMCs. The sequence derives from a male donor in good health and CMV-seronegative. Written as DNA, the CDR3 is TGTGCCAGCAGCTTCCGGGGGTGGAAGAACACTGAAGCTTTCTTT. Translated: CASSFRGWKNTEAFF.